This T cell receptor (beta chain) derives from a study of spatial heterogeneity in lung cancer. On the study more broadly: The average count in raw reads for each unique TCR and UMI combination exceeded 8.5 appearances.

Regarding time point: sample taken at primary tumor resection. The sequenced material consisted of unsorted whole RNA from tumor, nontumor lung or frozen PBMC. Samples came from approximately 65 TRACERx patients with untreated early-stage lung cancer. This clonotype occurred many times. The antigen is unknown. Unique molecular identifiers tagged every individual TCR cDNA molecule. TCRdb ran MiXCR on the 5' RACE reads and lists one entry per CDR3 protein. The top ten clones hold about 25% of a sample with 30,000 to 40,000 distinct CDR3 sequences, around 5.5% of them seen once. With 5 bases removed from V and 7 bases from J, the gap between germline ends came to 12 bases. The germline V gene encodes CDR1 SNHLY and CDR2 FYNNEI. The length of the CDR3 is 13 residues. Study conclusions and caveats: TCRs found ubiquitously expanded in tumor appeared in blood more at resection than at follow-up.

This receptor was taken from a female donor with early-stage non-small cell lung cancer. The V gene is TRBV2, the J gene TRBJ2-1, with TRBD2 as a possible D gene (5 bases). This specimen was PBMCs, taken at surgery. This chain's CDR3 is CASSRGERNEQFF. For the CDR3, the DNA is TGTGCCAGCAGTCGTGGGGAGCGAAATGAGCAGTTCTTC.